The rows below give T cell receptor beta chains drawn from one sample of a study of blood T cell repertoires in COVID-19. Assay: immunoSEQ multiplex PCR; the TCRdb copy retains only in-frame clones and omits some. The data hold around 120,000 clones, with roughly 80% observed a single time. The specimen sequenced was peripheral blood. These receptors all come from a man aged 70 or older with acute or convalescent COVID-19. CDR3s include the opening cysteine and the closing phenylalanine or tryptophan. D genes are given only for firm matches. A row's size may be missing; if present it is once, few, many or a size class.

v_call	d_call	j_call	clone_size	cdr3_aa	cdr3_nt
TRBV19	TRBD1	TRBJ1-2	-	CASSTGTGGYGYTF	TGTGCCAGTAGTACGGGGACAGGGGGCTATGGCTACACCTTC
TRBV2	TRBD1	TRBJ1-6	-	CASSEETGGPLHF	TGTGCCAGCAGTGAAGAGACAGGGGGACCCCTCCACTTT
TRBV19	-	TRBJ2-7	-	CASSIGGELSSYEQYF	TGTGCCAGTAGTATAGGTGGGGAGTTAAGCTCCTACGAGCAGTACTTC
TRBV10-3	TRBD1	TRBJ2-7	-	CAISESRQGTRSF	TGTGCCATCAGTGAGTCGCGACAGGGCACCCGGTCGTTC
TRBV7-9	TRBD1	TRBJ2-3	many	CASSPRTGGSANTQYF	TGTGCCAGCAGCCCCAGGACAGGGGGCTCGGCAAATACGCAGTATTTT
TRBV3-1/TRBV3-2	-	TRBJ1-6	once	CASSLGAGTNSPLHF	TGTGCCAGCAGCCTAGGGGCAGGTACTAATTCACCCCTCCACTTT
TRBV7-8	-	TRBJ1-1	once	CASSISLQGNTEAFF	TGTGCCAGCAGCATCAGCCTACAGGGAAACACTGAAGCTTTCTTT
TRBV2	TRBD1	TRBJ2-3	-	CASKTTGGANTQYF	TGTGCCAGCAAAACGACAGGGGGCGCGAATACGCAGTATTTT
TRBV19	TRBD1	TRBJ1-6	-	CASREARGSRNSPLHF	TGTGCCAGTAGAGAAGCCAGGGGGTCCCGTAATTCACCCCTCCACTTT
TRBV24-1	-	TRBJ1-4	few	CATSSSQGEKLFF	TGTGCCACCAGTAGTTCTCAGGGGGAAAAACTGTTTTTT
TRBV5-1	TRBD1	TRBJ2-3	-	CASSLGTGADQADTQYF	TGCGCCAGCAGCTTGGGTACAGGGGCTGACCAAGCAGATACGCAGTATTTT
TRBV2	-	TRBJ2-6	-	CASSESYTNSGANVLTF	TGTGCCAGCAGTGAATCGTATACTAACTCTGGGGCCAACGTCCTGACTTTC
TRBV19	-	TRBJ1-6	-	CASSSRRDENSPLHF	TGTGCCAGTAGTTCCCGGCGGGACGAGAATTCACCCCTCCACTTT
TRBV7-9	-	TRBJ1-2	-	CASTQDPSGGYTF	TGTGCCAGCACCCAGGACCCTTCGGGAGGCTACACCTTC
TRBV11-3	TRBD2	TRBJ2-3	once	CASSSGTSGGPPDTQYF	TGTGCCAGCAGCTCCGGGACTAGCGGGGGCCCCCCGGATACGCAGTATTTT
TRBV2	TRBD1	TRBJ1-4	-	CASSATGTVNEKLFF	TGTGCCAGCAGTGCCACCGGGACAGTCAATGAAAAACTGTTTTTT
TRBV29-1	TRBD1	TRBJ1-1	-	CSVERTGGSMSTEAFF	TGCAGCGTTGAGCGGACAGGGGGGAGCATGAGCACTGAAGCTTTCTTT
TRBV11-2	-	TRBJ1-3	-	CASSAPGRRRVGNTIYF	TGTGCCAGCAGCGCGCCGGGACGGCGGAGGGTTGGAAACACCATATATTTT
TRBV21-1	-	TRBJ2-5	-	CASSKKRRLAGVQETQYF	TGTGCCAGCAGCAAAAAGAGGAGACTAGCGGGGGTCCAAGAGACCCAGTACTTC
TRBV2	-	TRBJ1-1	-	CASTLREVSEAFF	TGTGCCAGCACCCTTAGGGAGGTATCTGAAGCTTTCTTT
TRBV6-5	-	TRBJ1-1	-	CASSPDTLNTEAFF	TGTGCCAGCAGTCCAGATACCCTGAACACTGAAGCTTTCTTT
TRBV28	-	TRBJ1-1	-	CASSFPAGNTEAFF	TGTGCCAGCAGTTTTCCCGCGGGGAACACTGAAGCTTTCTTT
TRBV12-3/TRBV12-4	-	TRBJ1-5	-	CASSPAGLGPQHF	TGTGCCAGCAGTCCCGCGGGTCTTGGACCCCAGCATTTT
TRBV11-1	TRBD1	TRBJ2-7	-	CASSPPGQGFYEQYF	TGTGCCAGCAGCCCCCCGGGACAGGGGTTCTACGAGCAGTACTTC
TRBV5-4	-	TRBJ1-1	-	CASSFKGARQLNTEAFF	TGTGCCAGCAGCTTTAAGGGAGCGAGGCAGCTGAACACTGAAGCTTTCTTT
TRBV27	TRBD1	TRBJ2-2	-	CASSPSPGTGGNTGELFF	TGTGCCAGCAGTCCGAGCCCCGGGACAGGGGGCAACACCGGGGAGCTGTTTTTT
TRBV19	TRBD2	TRBJ2-3	many	CASTPDGGGDTQYF	TGTGCCAGTACCCCCGACGGGGGGGGAGATACGCAGTATTTT
TRBV5-5	-	TRBJ1-1	-	CASSFSSGQGNTEAFF	TGTGCCAGCAGCTTCAGTTCAGGCCAGGGAAACACTGAAGCTTTCTTT
TRBV2	-	TRBJ1-4	-	CASSEWAGENEKLFF	TGTGCCAGCAGTGAGTGGGCAGGGGAGAATGAAAAACTGTTTTTT
TRBV6-1	TRBD1	TRBJ2-1	few	CASRPGTGGNEQFF	TGTGCCAGCAGACCCGGGACAGGGGGAAATGAGCAGTTCTTC
TRBV9	TRBD2	TRBJ2-3	-	CASSVGLAVTTSTDTQYF	TGTGCCAGCAGCGTAGGGCTAGCGGTGACAACTAGCACAGATACGCAGTATTTT
TRBV21-1	-	TRBJ2-3	few	CASSPGSSRTDTQYF	TGTGCCAGCAGCCCGGGGTCCTCCAGGACAGATACGCAGTATTTT
TRBV7-9	TRBD1	TRBJ1-2	few	CASSSQTGPYGYTF	TGTGCCAGCAGCTCACAGACAGGGCCCTATGGCTACACCTTC
TRBV28	-	TRBJ2-2	once	CASTSLGRGTGELFF	TGTGCCAGCACCTCTTTGGGCAGGGGCACCGGGGAGCTGTTTTTT
TRBV2	-	TRBJ1-1	-	CASTYLGTTEAFF	TGTGCCAGCACTTACCTGGGCACGACTGAAGCTTTCTTT
TRBV2	TRBD1	TRBJ2-2	-	CASSRDREVTGELFF	TGTGCCAGCAGTAGGGACAGAGAGGTCACCGGGGAGCTGTTTTTT
TRBV6-6	-	TRBJ1-2	-	CASSGGSNYGYTF	TGTGCCAGCAGCGGCGGATCTAACTATGGCTACACCTTC
TRBV5-1	TRBD2	TRBJ2-1	-	CASSFGRVDAGGRYEQFF	TGCGCCAGCAGCTTCGGGAGGGTTGATGCGGGGGGCAGGTATGAGCAGTTCTTC
TRBV7-9	-	TRBJ1-2	-	CASSLELLRPLDSFYGYTF	TGTGCCAGCAGCTTAGAATTGTTACGACCTTTGGACAGTTTCTATGGCTACACCTTC
TRBV7-9	TRBD1	TRBJ2-2	few	CASSLGRTGTGDTGELFF	TGTGCCAGCAGCTTAGGTCGGACGGGGACAGGGGACACCGGGGAGCTGTTTTTT
TRBV14	-	TRBJ1-1	once	CASSQEEKGKNTEAFF	TGTGCCAGCAGCCAAGAGGAGAAGGGGAAGAACACTGAAGCTTTCTTT
TRBV6-5	-	TRBJ1-6	-	CASTVAQGYSPLHF	TGTGCCAGCACCGTAGCACAGGGATATTCACCCCTCCACTTT
TRBV9	TRBD1	TRBJ1-2	-	CASNPRGGTGAGGYTF	TGTGCCAGCAACCCTAGGGGAGGCACAGGGGCGGGTGGCTACACCTTC
TRBV3-1/TRBV3-2	-	TRBJ1-2	-	CASSQVTRAGYTF	TGTGCCAGCAGCCAAGTCACTAGGGCGGGCTACACCTTC
TRBV10-3	TRBD1	TRBJ2-6	-	CAISESGGTGHSGANVLTF	TGTGCCATCAGTGAGTCCGGCGGGACAGGACACTCTGGGGCCAACGTCCTGACTTTC
TRBV21-1	-	TRBJ2-5	few	CASSMLQIQETQYF	TGTGCCAGCAGCATGCTACAGATCCAAGAGACCCAGTACTTC
TRBV4-2	TRBD1	TRBJ1-2	once	CASQTGNFNYGYTF	TGTGCCAGCCAGACAGGGAACTTTAACTATGGCTACACCTTC
TRBV19	-	TRBJ1-5	-	CASAGYMQPQHF	TGTGCCAGTGCAGGATATATGCAGCCCCAGCATTTT
TRBV3-1/TRBV3-2	TRBD1	TRBJ1-2	-	CASSHPGQGTSGYTF	TGTGCCAGCAGCCACCCGGGACAGGGGACGTCCGGCTACACCTTC
TRBV24-1	-	TRBJ2-7	-	CATSDHYPAGYEQYF	TGTGCCACCAGTGACCATTACCCTGCGGGTTACGAGCAGTACTTC
TRBV6-6	TRBD2	TRBJ2-7	-	CASQGGYEQYF	TGTGCCAGCCAGGGAGGGTACGAGCAGTACTTC
TRBV2	-	TRBJ1-2	-	CASSARANYGYTF	TGTGCCAGCAGTGCACGAGCTAACTATGGCTACACCTTC
TRBV6-1	TRBD2	TRBJ2-3	-	CASSVSAGLGGDTQYF	TGTGCCAGCAGTGTCTCCGCGGGACTAGGAGGGGATACGCAGTATTTT
TRBV7-2	TRBD2	TRBJ2-1	-	CASSLETSGGKFF	TGTGCCAGCAGCTTAGAGACTAGCGGGGGCAAGTTCTTC
TRBV19	TRBD1	TRBJ1-1	-	CASVESGGTEAFF	TGTGCCAGCGTCGAATCAGGGGGAACTGAAGCTTTCTTT